Listed below are T cell receptor beta chains from one sample, sequenced in a study of quantifying T cell responses using KT2 cells. TCRdb used MiXCR to reprocess the UMI-ligation and nested PCR reads, holding one entry per CDR3 protein. The sample includes tens of thousands of distinct CDR3 sequences, over 9% seen only once; the top ten take roughly 9.9%. Sequencing was done on a sample of PBMCs spiked with cells of the T cell clone KT2. The receptors shown here come from a human donor. CDR3s include the opening cysteine and the closing phenylalanine or tryptophan. Fields, in order: J gene, clone size, D gene, V gene, CDR3 protein. The D gene is left open where the match is weak. Not every row has a clone size; where given, it reads once, few, many or a size class.

TRBJ2-1	few	TRBD2	TRBV18	CASSPGGGFYNEQFF
TRBJ1-3	many	NA	TRBV24-1	CATRLQVHSGNTIYF
TRBJ2-3	few	NA	TRBV15	CATSRAGRDTQYF
TRBJ2-5	NA	TRBD2	TRBV6-1	CASSDISGGQETQYF
TRBJ2-2	few	TRBD1	TRBV11-3	CASSLGPLTGDTGELFF
TRBJ2-7	many	NA	TRBV18	CASSPPSSADEQYF
TRBJ2-7	NA	TRBD2	TRBV20-1	CSGRVGLAIYEQYF
TRBJ2-2	NA	TRBD2	TRBV15	CATSRDRAGVGTGELFF
TRBJ2-3	NA	TRBD2	TRBV29-1	CSVLSSGTDTQYF
TRBJ1-3	NA	NA	TRBV20-1	CSAKTAGNTIYF
TRBJ1-6	few	TRBD1	TRBV20-1	CSARPTGTGVTPLHF
TRBJ2-4	few	NA	TRBV20-1	CSASLQGAKNIQYF
TRBJ1-1	few	NA	TRBV29-1	CSVRPGLRNTEAFF
TRBJ2-7	NA	TRBD1	TRBV30	CAWSVGTGTYEQYF
TRBJ2-5	NA	TRBD2	TRBV7-3	CASSPGGESQETQYF
TRBJ2-1	few	NA	TRBV7-8	CASSSPKPETTWGEQFF
TRBJ2-2	NA	NA	TRBV14	CASSQTLTGPKNTGELFF
TRBJ2-7	NA	TRBD1	TRBV4-1	CASSFARGRAPYEQYF
TRBJ2-5	many	NA	TRBV29-1	CSANTVRETQYF
TRBJ2-2	NA	NA	TRBV30	CAWSVRRLAGELFF
TRBJ1-5	many	NA	TRBV2	CASNGNSGNQPQHF
TRBJ1-4	many	NA	TRBV9	CASSVDGKREEKLFF
TRBJ1-1	NA	NA	TRBV6-1	CASCPVQVNTEAFF
TRBJ2-3	few	TRBD1	TRBV20-1	CSADSGQFTDTQYF
TRBJ1-5	many	NA	TRBV20-1	CSARDPASNQPQHF
TRBJ1-1	medium-sized	NA	TRBV20-1	CSARMGEVTEAFF
TRBJ1-2	many	TRBD1	TRBV5-6	CASSLRTGSYGYTF
TRBJ1-1	many	NA	TRBV20-1	CSAKDPSMNTEAFF
TRBJ2-1	many	NA	TRBV7-6	CASSSRFRESSYNEQFF
TRBJ2-3	many	TRBD2	TRBV7-8	CASRPSRGGRSTDTQYF
TRBJ2-5	few	NA	TRBV20-1	CSAGGSVETQYF
TRBJ2-2	NA	NA	TRBV30	CAWSTTGELFF
TRBJ2-7	NA	TRBD1	TRBV12-5	CASGLVGGRGYEQYF
TRBJ2-1	few	NA	TRBV7-9	CASSAVLVAGLYNEQFF
TRBJ1-1	many	NA	TRBV24-1	CATRVNTEAFF
TRBJ2-3	many	NA	TRBV6-6	CASNQPGGTQYF
TRBJ1-1	few	NA	TRBV2	CASEDSPEMNTEAFF
TRBJ2-3	NA	NA	TRBV27	CASSGPGEGTDTQYF
TRBJ2-7	few	NA	TRBV19	CASSFQGSYEQYF
TRBJ2-3	NA	TRBD2	TRBV3-1	CASSRLLAGVKDTQYF